A single sample is the source of the 2 T cell receptor beta chains below, sequenced in a study of shared clonotypes between healthy human individuals (dated by TCRdb to 2020 to 2022). Preparation of the library involved the immunoSEQ multiplex PCR assay. Not all clones reach the TCRdb copy of this immuneACCESS table, which keeps in-frame sequences only. Checked studies attribute under half of the gap to unresolved V genes and leave the rest unexplained. In this sample the table shows 2 million to 2.5 million clones, approximately 94% of which occur a single time. 0.35% to 0.45% of the sample rests with the top ten. The specimen was naive CD4+ T cells from PBMCs. This sample's cell subset or site label indicates: CD45RA+ positively selected. The receptor source for this set is a man in his late teens or twenties in good health. Some clones in this sample may be carry-over from other donors' samples.

The rearrangement links TRBV4-3 to TRBJ2-7; TRBD2 agrees at 9 bases. V was clipped by 3 bases and J by 2 bases; unmatched bases: 5. Germline assignment: CDR1 LGHNA and CDR2 YSLEER. The CDR3 is 15 amino acids. The CDR3 here is CASSQNLAGPYEQYF. In DNA form, the CDR3 reads TGCGCCAGCAGCCAGAATCTAGCGGGACCCTACGAGCAGTACTTC.

This rearrangement joins TRBV18 to TRBJ1-2; no firm D call. There are 12 residues in the CDR3. V was pared by 2 bases and J by 6 bases, with 7 bases between. CDR1 is KGHSH and CDR2 is LQKENI in the germline V gene. Here the CDR3 reads CASSPRPDGYTF. The CDR3 DNA is TGTGCCAGCTCACCAAGGCCCGATGGCTACACCTTC.